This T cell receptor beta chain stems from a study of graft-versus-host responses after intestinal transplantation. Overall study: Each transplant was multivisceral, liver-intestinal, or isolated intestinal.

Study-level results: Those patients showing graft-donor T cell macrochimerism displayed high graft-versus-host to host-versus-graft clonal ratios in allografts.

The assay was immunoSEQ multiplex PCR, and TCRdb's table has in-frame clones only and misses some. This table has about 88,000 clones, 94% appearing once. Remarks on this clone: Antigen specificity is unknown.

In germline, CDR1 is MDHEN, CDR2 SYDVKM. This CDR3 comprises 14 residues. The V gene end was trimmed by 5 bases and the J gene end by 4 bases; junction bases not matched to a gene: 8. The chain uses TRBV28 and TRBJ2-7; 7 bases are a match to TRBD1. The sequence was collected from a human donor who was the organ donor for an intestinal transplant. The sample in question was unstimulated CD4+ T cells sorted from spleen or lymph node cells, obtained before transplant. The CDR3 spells CASSGRDSHYEQYF. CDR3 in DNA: TGTGCCAGCAGTGGCCGGGACAGTCATTACGAGCAGTACTTC.